This paragraph covers one T cell receptor (beta chain) sequence. Other nucleotide sequences in the sample specify the same CDR3. V lost 6 bases and J lost 0; bases outside the gene matches: 4. There are 16 residues in the CDR3. Per the germline V gene, CDR1 is MDHEN and CDR2 is SYDVKM. This sample stems from a study of blood T cell repertoires in COVID-19. About the study: The United States, Italy and Spain supplied acute and convalescent COVID-19 samples.

Profiling relied on immunoSEQ multiplex PCR, and the TCRdb table lists in-frame clones only, not all of them. The sample has 180,000 or so clones, approximately 86% seen once. The sample consisted of peripheral blood. The sequence was collected from a man in his 60s with acute or convalescent COVID-19. The V and J genes are TRBV28 and TRBJ2-1; 11 bases agree with TRBD2. The CDR3 loop is CASRGLAASSYNEQFF. The CDR3 nucleotides are TGTGCCAGCAGGGGACTAGCGGCTAGCTCCTACAATGAGCAGTTCTTC.